This T cell receptor beta chain was sequenced for a study of cytomegalovirus exposure and HLA in healthy donors. The CDR3 has 14 amino acids. Germline V lookup: CDR1 SGHTA, CDR2 FQGNSA. Between the trimmed V and J ends, which lost 3 bases and 5 bases, there was a span of 12 bases. The PCR was carried out with 60 Vbeta primers and 13 Jbeta primers. Measured with immunoSEQ multiplex PCR; TCRdb has only the in-frame clones, and not every one. The repertoire holds about 140,000 clones, with over 60% as singletons. A remark on this clone: The antigen is undetermined.

The study, taken as a whole, reports: The classifier reportedly diagnosed cytomegalovirus status with high specificity and sensitivity. The productive fraction for most TCR beta V segments was about 87% or about 30% in an earlier analysis. Later work found that TCR association rates differed between HLA loci; DRB1 had the most and HLA-C the fewest.

This TCR derives from a male donor in good health and CMV-seropositive. The V call is TRBV7-2, the J call TRBJ2-3; the D gene is possibly TRBD2 (6 bases). Sequencing was carried out using PBMCs. This CDR3 reads CASSFTSLGDTQYF. CDR3 sequence (DNA): TGTGCCAGCAGCTTCACTAGCTTGGGAGATACGCAGTATTTT. Drawing the rest from reference TRBV7-2 and TRBJ2-3, the complete variable domain is GAGVSQSPSNKVTEKGKDVELRCDPISGHTALYWYRQSLGQGLEFLIYFQGNSAPDKSGLPSDRFSAERTGGSVSTLTIQRTQQEDSAVYLCASSFTSLGDTQYFGPGTRLTVL.